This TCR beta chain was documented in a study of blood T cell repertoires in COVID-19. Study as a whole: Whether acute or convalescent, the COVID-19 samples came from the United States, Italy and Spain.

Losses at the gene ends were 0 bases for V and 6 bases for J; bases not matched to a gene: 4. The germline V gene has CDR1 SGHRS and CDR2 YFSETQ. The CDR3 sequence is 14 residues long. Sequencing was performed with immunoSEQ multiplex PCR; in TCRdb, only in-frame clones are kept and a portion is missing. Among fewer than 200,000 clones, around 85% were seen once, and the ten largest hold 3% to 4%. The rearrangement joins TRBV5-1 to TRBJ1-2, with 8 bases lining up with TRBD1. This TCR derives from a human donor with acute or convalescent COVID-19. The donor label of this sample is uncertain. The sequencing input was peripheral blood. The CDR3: CASSLAGTGDGYTF. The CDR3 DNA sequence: TGCGCCAGCAGCTTGGCCGGGACAGGTGATGGCTACACCTTC.